This T cell receptor beta chain emerged from a study of blood T cell repertoires in COVID-19. Turning to the study itself: Acute-phase and convalescent COVID-19 samples originated in the United States, Italy and Spain. PBMCs, B-cell-depleted T cells, or T cells were the source of the cDNA or gDNA that made up the material.

Source study methods: Reference gene primer amplification in the assay estimated nucleated cell counts. Clones were read by immunoSEQ multiplex PCR, and TCRdb kept only the in-frame ones, dropping some. V, J and clone size were drawn from that table, and D and trimming were deduced from the DNA. The sample shows around 89,000 clones, 80% to 90% of them seen only once. Trimming removed 7 bases from V and 12 bases from J; junction bases left unmatched: 15. CDR1 and CDR2 (germline): MDHEN, SYDVKM. CDR3 length equals 15 residues. The material sequenced was peripheral blood. This TCR derives from a man aged 50-60 years with acute or convalescent COVID-19. The chain is built from TRBV28 and TRBJ1-6; TRBD1 matches 7 bases. The CDR3 DNA sequence: TGTGCCAGCAATACACAGGGGCGGTATGATGTACCCCTCCACTTT. It is translated as CASNTQGRYDVPLHF.